This passage covers 16 T cell receptor beta chains from one sample sequenced in a study of blood T cell repertoires in COVID-19. The method was immunoSEQ multiplex PCR; TCRdb's version includes in-frame clones alone and lacks a portion of them. The table records 100,000 to 150,000 clones, about 74% of them present only once. Sequencing used peripheral blood. The receptor source for this set is a human donor in a cohort sampled during active COVID-19.

V and J are TRBV6-5 and TRBJ2-7; a possible D gene is TRBD1 (6 bases). This CDR3 has 14 amino acids. Deletions cut 0 bases from V and 5 bases from J, with 11 bases between. CDR1 MNHEY and CDR2 SVGAGI come from the germline V gene. The chain's CDR3 is CASSYSQGSDEQYF. CDR3 nucleotides: TGTGCCAGCAGTTACTCCCAGGGGAGTGACGAGCAGTACTTC.

V usage is TRBV4-1 and J usage is TRBJ1-5, with 8 bases that match TRBD1. This CDR3 is built from 16 residues. Trimming took 2 bases from V and 3 from J; bases not matched to a gene: 6. Looked up from germline, CDR1 is MGHRA and CDR2 is YSYEKL. CDR3 residues: CASSQSGQGDNQPQHF. As DNA, the CDR3 is TGCGCCAGCAGCCAATCAGGACAGGGAGACAATCAGCCCCAGCATTTT.

This clone has only one observation. The CDR3 DNA reads as TGTGCCAGCAGCCCAACTAGCGGGATCCCCGGGGAGCTGTTTTTT. Protein: CASSPTSGIPGELFF. The chain employs TRBV11-3 and TRBJ2-2, with 10 positions matching TRBD2. Germline values: CDR1 SGHNT, CDR2 YENEEA. This CDR3 is 15 amino acids long. V gave up 5 bases and J gave up 6 bases; unmatched junction bases: 6.

The V gene is TRBV27, the J gene TRBJ1-1; 8 bases match TRBD1. V shed 6 bases, J shed 5 bases, and the junction held 14 bases outside the gene matches. The germline gives CDR1 MNHEY, CDR2 SMNVEV (reference sequence). The CDR3 covers 16 residues. The CDR3 sequence is CASSRQTGASRTEAFF. CDR3 bases: TGTGCCAGCAGCCGACAGACAGGGGCAAGCAGGACTGAAGCTTTCTTT.

V usage is TRBV28 and J usage is TRBJ2-5, with 13 bases fitting TRBD2. The V gene's germline CDR1 is MDHEN and CDR2 SYDVKM. The ends lost 3 bases at V and 2 bases at J; junction bases unmatched: 6. This CDR3 contains 17 residues. The CDR3 bases are TGTGCCAGCAGTTTGGAGGCGGGACTAGCGGGACAAGAGACCCAGTACTTC. Translation gives CASSLEAGLAGQETQYF. The full variable domain, completed using reference TRBV28 and TRBJ2-5, is DVKVTQSSRYLVKRTGEKVFLECVQDMDHENMFWYRQDPGLGLRLIYFSYDVKMKEKGDIPEGYSVSREKKERFSLILESASTNQTSMYLCASSLEAGLAGQETQYFGPGTRLLVL.

This chain links TRBV7-9 with TRBJ1-4; D is possibly TRBD1 (6 bases). Germline V gives CDR1 SEHNR, CDR2 FQNEAQ (reference sequence). The CDR3 is made up of 14 amino acids. V was clipped by 5 bases and J by 5 bases, with 12 bases between them. CDR3: CASSTTGLNEKLFF. In DNA, the CDR3 is TGTGCCAGCAGCACGACAGGCCTCAATGAAAAACTGTTTTTT. Based on the CDR3 plus reference TRBV7-9 and TRBJ1-4, the full variable domain is DTGVSQNPRHKITKRGQNVTFRCDPISEHNRLYWYRQTLGQGPEFLTYFQNEAQLEKSRLLSDRFSAERPKGSFSTLEIQRTEQGDSAMYLCASSTTGLNEKLFFGSGTQLSVL.

V gene TRBV29-1 combines with J gene TRBJ1-1; unclear D gene. Germline CDR1 SQVTM, CDR2 ANQGSEA. This CDR3 comprises 12 residues. Trimming stripped 5 bases from V and 3 bases from J, with 10 bases between. The CDR3 reads CSVFSSDTEAFF. The CDR3, as DNA: TGCAGCGTTTTTAGTTCGGACACTGAAGCTTTCTTT.

The chain joins TRBV14 to TRBJ2-7; the D gene is possibly TRBD2 (6 bases). Germline V gene data show CDR1 as SGHDN and CDR2 as FVKESK. The CDR3 has 17 amino acids. The ends were cut back, 0 bases at V and 4 bases at J, with 19 bases in the middle. CDR3 nucleotide sequence: TGTGCCAGCAGCCAAGATGTCGGGGACGGGACTTCTTACGAGCAGTACTTC. Its translation is CASSQDVGDGTSYEQYF. Based on the CDR3 plus reference TRBV14 and TRBJ2-7, the full variable domain is EAGVTQFPSHSVIEKGQTVTLRCDPISGHDNLYWYRRVMGKEIKFLLHFVKESKQDESGMPNNRFLAERTGGTYSTLKVQPAELEDSGVYFCASSQDVGDGTSYEQYFGPGTRLTVT.

The chain links TRBV30 to TRBJ2-7; D is unclear. Trimming stripped 0 bases from V and 5 bases from J, with 8 bases between. The CDR3 is 12 residues long. Germline values: CDR1 GTSNPN, CDR2 SVGIG (reference sequence). CDR3 in DNA: TGTGCCTGGAGTGTTGGGCCAGACGAGCAGTACTTC. This translates into CAWSVGPDEQYF.

This chain joins TRBV5-4 and TRBJ1-2; D is unresolved. The CDR3 loop spans 11 amino acids. V lost 3 bases and J 6 bases, leaving 6 bases between the germline ends. The germline V gene has CDR1 SGHNT and CDR2 YYREEE (reference sequence). DNA for the CDR3: TGTGCCAGCAGCTCTGGGCATGGCTACACCTTC. The encoded protein is CASSSGHGYTF.

This clone came up a few times. The genes are TRBV19 and TRBJ2-7; maybe TRBD2 (6 bases). The CDR3 extends over 12 amino acids. Trimming left V 5 bases short and J 7 bases short, with 12 bases between. From germline, CDR1 is LNHDA and CDR2 SQIVND (reference sequence). The CDR3 DNA sequence: TGTGCCAGTAGTTGGCGGGGTAGAGAGCAGTACTTC. This codes for CASSWRGREQYF.

This chain uses TRBV4-2 with TRBJ2-1; 10 bases line up with TRBD1. CDR1 and CDR2 from the germline V gene are LGHNA and YNFKEQ. This CDR3 contains 16 residues. The trim removed 0 bases at V and 10 bases at J, leaving 9 bases unmatched. The CDR3 spells CASSQDWDRGGMEQFF. CDR3 DNA sequence: TGTGCCAGCAGCCAAGATTGGGACAGGGGAGGTATGGAGCAGTTCTTC.

The chain couples TRBV27 to TRBJ2-7; D call uncertain. V was trimmed by 3 bases and J by 2 bases, leaving 8 bases between them. CDR1 is MNHEY and CDR2 is SMNVEV in the germline V gene (reference sequence). CDR3 length: 13 amino acids. DNA of the CDR3: TGTGCCAGCAGTTTGGGCATAGCCTACGAGCAGTACTTC. Translating gives CASSLGIAYEQYF.

V usage is TRBV6-5 and J usage is TRBJ2-7; no reliable D call. This CDR3 is built from 15 residues. V lost 0 bases and J lost 5, with 14 bases in between. From germline, CDR1 is MNHEY and CDR2 SVGAGI. CDR3 nucleotide sequence: TGTGCCAGCAGTTACTCCGGTCGGCTGGAGCACGAGCAGTACTTC. Translating gives CASSYSGRLEHEQYF.

The chain employs TRBV4-2 and TRBJ2-7; D possibly corresponds to TRBD2 (6 bases). Germline CDR1 and CDR2: LGHNA and YNFKEQ. This CDR3 spans 17 amino acids. V gave up 4 bases and J gave up 2 bases, with 21 bases separating them. CDR3 coding DNA: TGTGCCAGCAGCCTAGCGGTTCCTCCGGGACGGCCCTACGAGCAGTACTTC. Protein sequence: CASSLAVPPGRPYEQYF.

The chain is built from TRBV10-3 and TRBJ2-7; TRBD1 might be the D (6 bases). Trimming removed 10 bases from V and 0 bases from J, with 13 bases in between. This CDR3 has 13 residues. Germline V lookup: CDR1 ENHRY, CDR2 SYGVKD. The CDR3 DNA reads TGTGCCACGCAAGTAGGGGGCTCCTACGAGCAGTACTTC. Its translation: CATQVGGSYEQYF.